One sample yielded the 19 T cell receptor beta chains listed below, sequenced in a study of regulatory T cells in long-lasting Graves disease. Time point noted: persistent/refractory GD, antithyroid drugs over 5 years with positive TRAb. Following extraction of RNA from PBMCs, that RNA was used to make the TCR library. With iRepertoire HTBI primers and Arm-PCR of CDR3 regions, TCR beta libraries were built. Via MiXCR, TCRdb re-called the multiplex PCR reads, giving one row per CDR3 protein. The sample lists around 300,000 distinct CDR3 sequences, under 25% occurring once. The sequences come from peripheral blood mononuclear cells (PBMCs), collected when the disease was refractory, from a patient treated with antithyroid drugs. The receptor set was obtained from a female donor with Graves disease.

CDR3 sequence (DNA): TGTGCCAGCAGTTACCCCCCGCAGGGAGGTAATGAGCAGTTCTTC. It specifies CASSYPPQGGNEQFF. The V gene is TRBV6-5, the J gene TRBJ2-1, with D possibly being TRBD2 (6 bases). V was clipped by 2 bases and J by 7 bases, with 15 bases between them. CDR1 MNHEY and CDR2 SVGAGI come from the germline V gene. The CDR3 spans 15 residues.

This clonotype has a count of ten or more. Its ends do not fully match the called genes, so a read error is possible. The chain joins TRBV6-1 to TRBJ2-5, with 7 bases fitting TRBD2. The germline gives CDR1 MNHNS, CDR2 SASEGT. The CDR3 runs to 14 residues. In DNA form, the CDR3 reads TGTGCCAGCAGAGAAGGCGGGAGTTTGGAGACCCAGTACTTC. This sequence encodes CASREGGSLETQYF.

This clonotype was recorded a few times. This chain connects TRBV19 to TRBJ2-1; the match to TRBD2 covers 13 bases. The CDR3 spans 14 residues. The V and J ends lost 10 bases and 9 bases, in that order; junction bases with no gene match: 9. Germline CDR1 LNHDA, CDR2 SQIVND (reference sequence). In DNA, the CDR3 is TGTGCCACATCCGGGACTAGCGGGATTGGTGAGCAGTTCTTC. Its translation: CATSGTSGIGEQFF.

This clonotype was found once. The chain has TRBV20-1 and TRBJ2-7; the D gene is possibly TRBD2 (5 bases). Germline CDR1 reads DFQATT; CDR2 reads SNEGSKA (reference sequence). The CDR3 has 16 amino acids. V lost 0 bases and J 4 bases, leaving 19 bases between the germline ends. CDR3 sequence: CSAREVRGSLRYEQYF. The CDR3 region has the DNA TGCAGTGCTAGAGAGGTTCGAGGGAGCCTTAGGTACGAGCAGTACTTC.

There are many counts of this clonotype. This chain connects TRBV12-3 or TRBV12-4 to TRBJ1-4; D not certain. The CDR3 loop spans 11 amino acids. The V gene lost 1 base and the J gene lost 6 bases, with 0 bases spanning the gap. CDR3 DNA sequence: TGTGCCAGCAGTTTAGATGAAAAACTGTTTTTT. This translates into CASSLDEKLFF.

There are many counts of this clonotype. J is TRBJ2-4 and V is TRBV27; no clear D gene. CDR3 length: 14 residues. Germline assignment: CDR1 MNHEY and CDR2 SMNVEV (reference sequence). V gave up 5 bases and J gave up 0 bases, with 8 bases separating them. In nucleotides, the CDR3 is TGTGCCAGCAGTCCGTCGGAAGCCAAAAACATTCAGTACTTC. Amino acid sequence: CASSPSEAKNIQYF.

Ten or more counts support this clonotype. The chain combines TRBV28 with TRBJ1-5; a weak D match, TRBD1 (5 bases). Deletions cut 4 bases from V and 6 bases from J, with 10 bases between. Germline values: CDR1 MDHEN, CDR2 SYDVKM. This CDR3 spans 13 amino acids. In DNA form, the CDR3 reads TGTGCCAGCAGTTCGAGACAGACTCAGCCCCAGCATTTT. Its translation: CASSSRQTQPQHF. The whole variable domain, remainder taken from reference TRBV28 and TRBJ1-5, is DVKVTQSSRYLVKRTGEKVFLECVQDMDHENMFWYRQDPGLGLRLIYFSYDVKMKEKGDIPEGYSVSREKKERFSLILESASTNQTSMYLCASSSRQTQPQHFGDGTRLSIL.

In this sample, this clonotype turned up a few times. V is TRBV4-3 and J is TRBJ2-7; 10 nucleotides agree with TRBD1. Germline CDR1 is LGHNA and CDR2 is YSLEER. The CDR3 spans 14 residues. J gave up 2 bases and V 5 bases, and 3 bases lay outside the gene matches. The CDR3 here is CASSIDRGPYEQYF. CDR3 sequence (DNA): TGCGCCAGCAGCATCGACAGGGGGCCCTACGAGCAGTACTTC.

The chain has TRBV30 and TRBJ2-7, with D unresolved. The germline gives CDR1 GTSNPN, CDR2 SVGIG (reference sequence). V gave up 2 bases and J gave up 4 bases, with 9 bases separating them. The CDR3 is 12 residues long. CDR3 in DNA: TGTGCCTGGAGTTTAGTTGGGTACGAGCAGTACTTC. Translating it yields CAWSLVGYEQYF.

This clonotype appeared a few times. The rearrangement links TRBV11-2 to TRBJ2-6, with 10 nucleotides matching TRBD1. The CDR3 sequence is 17 residues long. V shed 5 bases, J shed 1 base, and the junction held 5 bases outside the gene matches. The germline V gene encodes CDR1 SGHAT and CDR2 FQNNGV. In DNA, the CDR3 is TGTGCCAGCAGCCCGGGACAGGGGATTTCTGGGGCCAACGTCCTGACTTTC. Translation gives CASSPGQGISGANVLTF.

As regards this clonotype: A clone one base away is much larger, so this may be a read error. The CDR3 coding sequence is TGTGCCTGCAGTGTCACCGGGGGCTGGAGCACTAATGAAAAACTGTTTTTT. Translation: CACSVTGGWSTNEKLFF. The chain has TRBV2 and TRBJ1-4; perhaps TRBD1 as D (6 bases). Germline assignment: CDR1 SNHLY and CDR2 FYNNEI. The CDR3 is made up of 17 amino acids.

This clonotype was observed many times. This sequence joins TRBV20-1 and TRBJ2-7, with TRBD2 matching 9 bases. This CDR3 contains 14 residues. After removal of 5 bases from V and 3 bases from J, the junction contained 8 bases not matched to a gene. Germline lookup yields CDR1 DFQATT and CDR2 SNEGSKA (reference sequence). The CDR3 DNA follows: TGCAGTGCTCCCCCACTAGCGGGCCTCTACGAGCAGTACTTC. Amino acid sequence: CSAPPLAGLYEQYF.

This clonotype was observed many times. The genes are TRBV28 and TRBJ2-7; D unclear. The V end lost 6 bases, the J end lost 2 bases, and 17 bases lay between the germline ends. Germline CDR1 and CDR2: MDHEN and SYDVKM. The CDR3 is 15 amino acids. The CDR3 coding sequence is TGTGCCAGCAGCTCGACGGCACACGATGCCTACGAGCAGTACTTC. Its translation: CASSSTAHDAYEQYF.

This clonotype has more than one count but fewer than ten. The chain couples TRBV13 to TRBJ2-6; unclear D gene. The CDR3 runs to 15 residues. V lost 4 bases and J lost 2, with 9 bases in between. Germline V gene data show CDR1 as PRHDT and CDR2 as FYEKMQ (reference sequence). CDR3 loop: CASSSNPTGANVLTF. The CDR3 nucleotides are TGTGCCAGCAGCTCCAACCCCACTGGGGCCAACGTCCTGACTTTC.

This clonotype was seen a few times. V and J are TRBV6-1 and TRBJ2-7; 8 nucleotides agree with TRBD1. V lost 6 bases and J lost 6; bases outside the gene matches: 10. The CDR3 length is 14 residues. Germline V gene sequence: CDR1 MNHNS, CDR2 SASEGT. CDR3 protein: CASSPHQGAGEQYF. The CDR3, as DNA: TGTGCCAGCAGCCCCCATCAGGGGGCGGGCGAGCAGTACTTC.

Many counts were recorded for this clonotype. The chain carries TRBV20-1 and TRBJ2-4; D is uncertain. The germline V gene encodes CDR1 DFQATT and CDR2 SNEGSKA (reference sequence). The V gene lost 0 bases and the J gene lost 1 base, with 25 bases spanning the gap. This CDR3 contains 20 residues. The chain's CDR3 is CSAREVRSQVSHLAKNIQYF. DNA for the CDR3: TGCAGTGCTAGAGAAGTCCGGAGCCAGGTTTCCCATTTGGCCAAAAACATTCAGTACTTC.

This clonotype turned up a few times. V is TRBV28 and J is TRBJ2-1; 11 bases match TRBD2. CDR1 and CDR2 from the germline V gene are MDHEN and SYDVKM. V trimming: 5 bases; J trimming: 5 bases; junction bases outside the gene matches: 11. CDR3 length: 17 residues. The CDR3 DNA follows: TGTGCCAGCAGTATCTTCCTACTAGCGGGAGAAGACAATGAGCAGTTCTTC. Translation: CASSIFLLAGEDNEQFF.

This clonotype came up a few times. This chain links TRBV4-1 with TRBJ1-2; D ambiguous. CDR3 length: 13 amino acids. Germline CDR1 and CDR2: MGHRA and YSYEKL. V lost 4 bases and J lost 5, with 11 bases in between. The CDR3, as DNA: TGCGCCAGCAGCCCGACTGACACGTATGGCTACACCTTC. Protein sequence: CASSPTDTYGYTF.

The V gene is TRBV6-2 or TRBV6-3, the J gene TRBJ2-2; D might be TRBD1 (5 bases). CDR3 length: 15 amino acids. Germline CDR1 reads MNHEY; CDR2 reads SVGEGT. Between the trimmed V and J ends, which lost 5 bases and 6 bases, there was a span of 16 bases. The CDR3 loop reads CASSLPGRNPGELFF. The CDR3 nucleotides read TGTGCCAGCAGTCTACCAGGGCGTAACCCCGGGGAGCTGTTTTTT.